This T cell receptor (beta chain) was obtained from a study of control samples from healthy donors and cancer patients. Assay used: immunoSEQ multiplex PCR; TCRdb lists only in-frame clones, some missing. Among 120,000 to 150,000 clones listed, roughly 94% were seen once. The germline V gene encodes CDR1 GTSNPN and CDR2 SVGIG (reference sequence). Trimming stripped 2 bases from V and 3 bases from J, with 8 bases between. The CDR3 is made up of 13 amino acids. This clone showed up just once. Sequencing was done on a sample of blood. The rearrangement joins TRBV30 to TRBJ1-5; D is undetermined. This TCR derives from a man in his forties in good health. This CDR3 is CAWSLDPNQPQHF. CDR3 coding DNA: TGTGCCTGGAGTCTGGACCCCAATCAGCCCCAGCATTTT.